These T cell receptor beta chains were read from a single sample in a study of HIV-infected patients and healthy controls. In TCRdb, the 5' RACE reads were re-called with MiXCR into one record per CDR3 protein. The sample lists more than 9,500 distinct CDR3 sequences; roughly 7% were seen once. Here the sequenced sample was blood, taken before antiretroviral therapy. The source of these receptors is an adult with HIV infection. The CDR3 runs from the conserved cysteine through the conserved F or W. Fields, in order: J gene, V gene, CDR3 protein.

>TRBJ2-7|TRBV12-3/TRBV12-4
CASSVTGFSYEQYF
>TRBJ2-5|TRBV19
CASSTGQGAQETQYF
>TRBJ1-1|TRBV5-1
CASSLEGGQTEAFF
>TRBJ1-3|TRBV4-3
CASSQGASGNTIYF
>TRBJ2-3|TRBV9
CASSAYLTGVDTQYF
>TRBJ1-5|TRBV12-5
CASGLGTGFLNQPQHF
>TRBJ2-2|TRBV7-2
CASSGGGITGELFF
>TRBJ2-3|TRBV28
CASSLSPAKADTQYF
>TRBJ1-2|TRBV6-5
CASSYTGTGPYGYTF
>TRBJ1-1|TRBV6-1
CASGRGFETEAFF
>TRBJ1-4|TRBV6-5
CASSYSQGNEKLFF
>TRBJ1-5|TRBV6-2/TRBV6-3
CASSLQGPGGQPQHF
>TRBJ1-2|TRBV18
CASSPATEFYGYTF
>TRBJ1-5|TRBV2
CASSVGGGLNQPQHF
>TRBJ1-1|TRBV28
CASSQFTEAFF
>TRBJ1-2|TRBV5-1
CASSLSGQGESYTF
>TRBJ2-4|TRBV6-2/TRBV6-3
CASSFRSAGGRRAKNIQYF
>TRBJ2-1|TRBV2
CASLTGYNEQFF
>TRBJ1-5|TRBV6-1
CASQSGRQRYSNQPQHF
>TRBJ1-1|TRBV27
CASSSGPRAEAFF
>TRBJ1-2|TRBV12-3/TRBV12-4
CASSLGFGYTF
>TRBJ2-7|TRBV4-3
CASSQGPGEQYF
>TRBJ2-3|TRBV13
CASSLGRYTDTQYF
>TRBJ2-2|TRBV2
CATVPGTAFTGELFF
>TRBJ2-7|TRBV15
CATSRGTGGPGEQYF
>TRBJ2-2|TRBV10-3
CAISEPGQGDHYTGELFF
>TRBJ2-2|TRBV18
CASSPSGELFF
>TRBJ1-1|TRBV7-9
CASSPEGVTNTEAFF
>TRBJ2-1|TRBV12-3/TRBV12-4
CASSPPGTANNEQFF
>TRBJ2-7|TRBV6-6
CASSTLADEQYF
>TRBJ1-5|TRBV19
CASTIQGAGQPQHF
>TRBJ2-5|TRBV13
CASREGTSGGRSQETQYF
>TRBJ1-3|TRBV11-2
CASSPKGYGNTIYF
>TRBJ2-3|TRBV7-2
CASSLGSYTDTQYF
>TRBJ1-3|TRBV6-2/TRBV6-3
CASSYPPALTAFSGNTIYF
>TRBJ2-7|TRBV5-1
CASSPGPISYEQYF
>TRBJ1-2|TRBV4-3
CASSQDRRGTGWEGYTF